In this sample, the clone carrying this T cell receptor beta chain turned up once. Its antigen is unidentified. The CDR3 has 11 amino acids. The V and J ends lost 5 bases and 8 bases respectively, with 8 bases between them. Germline loops: CDR1 SGHTA, CDR2 FQGNSA. The sample originates from a study of beta chain features in type 1 diabetes. Markers CD45RO/CCR7/CD25/CD127/CD95/CD27 served to sort CD4+ naive, central memory, regulatory and stem cell-like memory cells. Expressed TCRB transcripts were sequenced because the entire RNA isolate underwent reverse transcription. Produced via immunoSEQ multiplex PCR; TCRdb's table is partial and in-frame only. The sample carries hundreds of thousands of clones, 30% recorded once. Overall study findings and caveats: Whether HLA type affects TCRB rearrangement stayed undetermined in the present work.

This TCR was sampled from a man aged 18 to 30 in good health. Sample: naive CD4+ T cells from blood. The rearrangement links TRBV7-2 to TRBJ2-3; TRBD1 might be the D (6 bases). The CDR3: CASSQGGTQYF. The CDR3 DNA is TGTGCCAGCAGCCAAGGGGGTACGCAGTATTTT.